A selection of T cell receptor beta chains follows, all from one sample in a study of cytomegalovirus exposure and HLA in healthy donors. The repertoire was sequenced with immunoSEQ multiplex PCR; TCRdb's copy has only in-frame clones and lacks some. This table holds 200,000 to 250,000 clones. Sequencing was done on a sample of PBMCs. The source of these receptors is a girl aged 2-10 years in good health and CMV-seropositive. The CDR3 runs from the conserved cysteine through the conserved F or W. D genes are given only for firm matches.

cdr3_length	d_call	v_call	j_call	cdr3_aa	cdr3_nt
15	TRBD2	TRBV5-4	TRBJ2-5	CASSPTTSGQETQYF	TGTGCCAGCAGCCCCACGACTAGCGGCCAAGAGACCCAGTACTTC
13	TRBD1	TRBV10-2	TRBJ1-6	CASSEDRDSPLHF	TGCGCCAGCAGTGAGGACAGGGATTCACCCCTCCACTTT
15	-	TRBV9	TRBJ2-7	CASSVDGQGLREQYF	TGTGCCAGCAGCGTAGACGGGCAGGGCCTCAGGGAGCAGTACTTC
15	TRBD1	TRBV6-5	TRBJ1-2	CASSHNTGGNYGYTF	TGTGCCAGCAGCCATAACACAGGGGGCAATTATGGCTACACCTTC
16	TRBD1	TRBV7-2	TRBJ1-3	CASSPGQGFTGNTIYF	TGTGCCAGCAGCCCTGGACAGGGGTTCACTGGAAACACCATATATTTT
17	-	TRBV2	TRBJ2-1	CASSESPGMASYNEQFF	TGTGCCAGCAGTGAAAGTCCAGGGATGGCCTCATACAATGAGCAGTTCTTC
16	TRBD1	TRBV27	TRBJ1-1	CASSRGQVKPNTEAFF	TGTGCCAGCAGCCGGGGACAGGTGAAACCGAACACTGAAGCTTTCTTT
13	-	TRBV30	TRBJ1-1	CAWGIQDGTEAFF	TGTGCCTGGGGGATACAGGATGGAACTGAAGCTTTCTTT
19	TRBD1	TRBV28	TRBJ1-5	CASSPGQGKDWNSNQPQHF	TGTGCCAGCAGTCCAGGACAGGGGAAAGATTGGAATAGCAATCAGCCCCAGCATTTT
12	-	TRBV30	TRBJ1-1	CAWGALNTEAFF	TGTGCCTGGGGGGCACTGAACACTGAAGCTTTCTTT
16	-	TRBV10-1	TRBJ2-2	CASSEAKTANTGELFF	TGCGCCAGCAGTGAGGCTAAGACAGCGAACACCGGGGAGCTGTTTTTT
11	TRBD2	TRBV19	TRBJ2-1	CASNGAGEQFF	TGTGCCAGTAACGGAGCGGGAGAGCAGTTCTTC
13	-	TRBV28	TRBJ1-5	CASSRASNQPQHF	TGTGCCAGCAGTCGAGCGAGCAATCAGCCCCAGCATTTT
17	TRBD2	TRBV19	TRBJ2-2	CASSTRLAGTNTGELFF	TGTGCCAGTAGTACGCGACTAGCGGGAACGAACACCGGGGAGCTGTTTTTT
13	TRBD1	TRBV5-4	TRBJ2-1	CASSRDRENEQFF	TGTGCCAGCAGCAGGGACAGGGAGAATGAGCAGTTCTTC
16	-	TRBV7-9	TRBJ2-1	CASSKIGTRMVEEQFF	TGTGCCAGCAGCAAAATCGGGACACGCATGGTAGAGGAGCAGTTCTTC
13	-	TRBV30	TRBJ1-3	CAWSQDAGNTIYF	TGTGCCTGGAGTCAGGATGCTGGAAACACCATATATTTT
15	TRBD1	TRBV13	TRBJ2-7	CASRAGQGKRVEQYF	TGTGCCAGCAGAGCGGGACAGGGCAAGCGCGTCGAGCAGTACTTC